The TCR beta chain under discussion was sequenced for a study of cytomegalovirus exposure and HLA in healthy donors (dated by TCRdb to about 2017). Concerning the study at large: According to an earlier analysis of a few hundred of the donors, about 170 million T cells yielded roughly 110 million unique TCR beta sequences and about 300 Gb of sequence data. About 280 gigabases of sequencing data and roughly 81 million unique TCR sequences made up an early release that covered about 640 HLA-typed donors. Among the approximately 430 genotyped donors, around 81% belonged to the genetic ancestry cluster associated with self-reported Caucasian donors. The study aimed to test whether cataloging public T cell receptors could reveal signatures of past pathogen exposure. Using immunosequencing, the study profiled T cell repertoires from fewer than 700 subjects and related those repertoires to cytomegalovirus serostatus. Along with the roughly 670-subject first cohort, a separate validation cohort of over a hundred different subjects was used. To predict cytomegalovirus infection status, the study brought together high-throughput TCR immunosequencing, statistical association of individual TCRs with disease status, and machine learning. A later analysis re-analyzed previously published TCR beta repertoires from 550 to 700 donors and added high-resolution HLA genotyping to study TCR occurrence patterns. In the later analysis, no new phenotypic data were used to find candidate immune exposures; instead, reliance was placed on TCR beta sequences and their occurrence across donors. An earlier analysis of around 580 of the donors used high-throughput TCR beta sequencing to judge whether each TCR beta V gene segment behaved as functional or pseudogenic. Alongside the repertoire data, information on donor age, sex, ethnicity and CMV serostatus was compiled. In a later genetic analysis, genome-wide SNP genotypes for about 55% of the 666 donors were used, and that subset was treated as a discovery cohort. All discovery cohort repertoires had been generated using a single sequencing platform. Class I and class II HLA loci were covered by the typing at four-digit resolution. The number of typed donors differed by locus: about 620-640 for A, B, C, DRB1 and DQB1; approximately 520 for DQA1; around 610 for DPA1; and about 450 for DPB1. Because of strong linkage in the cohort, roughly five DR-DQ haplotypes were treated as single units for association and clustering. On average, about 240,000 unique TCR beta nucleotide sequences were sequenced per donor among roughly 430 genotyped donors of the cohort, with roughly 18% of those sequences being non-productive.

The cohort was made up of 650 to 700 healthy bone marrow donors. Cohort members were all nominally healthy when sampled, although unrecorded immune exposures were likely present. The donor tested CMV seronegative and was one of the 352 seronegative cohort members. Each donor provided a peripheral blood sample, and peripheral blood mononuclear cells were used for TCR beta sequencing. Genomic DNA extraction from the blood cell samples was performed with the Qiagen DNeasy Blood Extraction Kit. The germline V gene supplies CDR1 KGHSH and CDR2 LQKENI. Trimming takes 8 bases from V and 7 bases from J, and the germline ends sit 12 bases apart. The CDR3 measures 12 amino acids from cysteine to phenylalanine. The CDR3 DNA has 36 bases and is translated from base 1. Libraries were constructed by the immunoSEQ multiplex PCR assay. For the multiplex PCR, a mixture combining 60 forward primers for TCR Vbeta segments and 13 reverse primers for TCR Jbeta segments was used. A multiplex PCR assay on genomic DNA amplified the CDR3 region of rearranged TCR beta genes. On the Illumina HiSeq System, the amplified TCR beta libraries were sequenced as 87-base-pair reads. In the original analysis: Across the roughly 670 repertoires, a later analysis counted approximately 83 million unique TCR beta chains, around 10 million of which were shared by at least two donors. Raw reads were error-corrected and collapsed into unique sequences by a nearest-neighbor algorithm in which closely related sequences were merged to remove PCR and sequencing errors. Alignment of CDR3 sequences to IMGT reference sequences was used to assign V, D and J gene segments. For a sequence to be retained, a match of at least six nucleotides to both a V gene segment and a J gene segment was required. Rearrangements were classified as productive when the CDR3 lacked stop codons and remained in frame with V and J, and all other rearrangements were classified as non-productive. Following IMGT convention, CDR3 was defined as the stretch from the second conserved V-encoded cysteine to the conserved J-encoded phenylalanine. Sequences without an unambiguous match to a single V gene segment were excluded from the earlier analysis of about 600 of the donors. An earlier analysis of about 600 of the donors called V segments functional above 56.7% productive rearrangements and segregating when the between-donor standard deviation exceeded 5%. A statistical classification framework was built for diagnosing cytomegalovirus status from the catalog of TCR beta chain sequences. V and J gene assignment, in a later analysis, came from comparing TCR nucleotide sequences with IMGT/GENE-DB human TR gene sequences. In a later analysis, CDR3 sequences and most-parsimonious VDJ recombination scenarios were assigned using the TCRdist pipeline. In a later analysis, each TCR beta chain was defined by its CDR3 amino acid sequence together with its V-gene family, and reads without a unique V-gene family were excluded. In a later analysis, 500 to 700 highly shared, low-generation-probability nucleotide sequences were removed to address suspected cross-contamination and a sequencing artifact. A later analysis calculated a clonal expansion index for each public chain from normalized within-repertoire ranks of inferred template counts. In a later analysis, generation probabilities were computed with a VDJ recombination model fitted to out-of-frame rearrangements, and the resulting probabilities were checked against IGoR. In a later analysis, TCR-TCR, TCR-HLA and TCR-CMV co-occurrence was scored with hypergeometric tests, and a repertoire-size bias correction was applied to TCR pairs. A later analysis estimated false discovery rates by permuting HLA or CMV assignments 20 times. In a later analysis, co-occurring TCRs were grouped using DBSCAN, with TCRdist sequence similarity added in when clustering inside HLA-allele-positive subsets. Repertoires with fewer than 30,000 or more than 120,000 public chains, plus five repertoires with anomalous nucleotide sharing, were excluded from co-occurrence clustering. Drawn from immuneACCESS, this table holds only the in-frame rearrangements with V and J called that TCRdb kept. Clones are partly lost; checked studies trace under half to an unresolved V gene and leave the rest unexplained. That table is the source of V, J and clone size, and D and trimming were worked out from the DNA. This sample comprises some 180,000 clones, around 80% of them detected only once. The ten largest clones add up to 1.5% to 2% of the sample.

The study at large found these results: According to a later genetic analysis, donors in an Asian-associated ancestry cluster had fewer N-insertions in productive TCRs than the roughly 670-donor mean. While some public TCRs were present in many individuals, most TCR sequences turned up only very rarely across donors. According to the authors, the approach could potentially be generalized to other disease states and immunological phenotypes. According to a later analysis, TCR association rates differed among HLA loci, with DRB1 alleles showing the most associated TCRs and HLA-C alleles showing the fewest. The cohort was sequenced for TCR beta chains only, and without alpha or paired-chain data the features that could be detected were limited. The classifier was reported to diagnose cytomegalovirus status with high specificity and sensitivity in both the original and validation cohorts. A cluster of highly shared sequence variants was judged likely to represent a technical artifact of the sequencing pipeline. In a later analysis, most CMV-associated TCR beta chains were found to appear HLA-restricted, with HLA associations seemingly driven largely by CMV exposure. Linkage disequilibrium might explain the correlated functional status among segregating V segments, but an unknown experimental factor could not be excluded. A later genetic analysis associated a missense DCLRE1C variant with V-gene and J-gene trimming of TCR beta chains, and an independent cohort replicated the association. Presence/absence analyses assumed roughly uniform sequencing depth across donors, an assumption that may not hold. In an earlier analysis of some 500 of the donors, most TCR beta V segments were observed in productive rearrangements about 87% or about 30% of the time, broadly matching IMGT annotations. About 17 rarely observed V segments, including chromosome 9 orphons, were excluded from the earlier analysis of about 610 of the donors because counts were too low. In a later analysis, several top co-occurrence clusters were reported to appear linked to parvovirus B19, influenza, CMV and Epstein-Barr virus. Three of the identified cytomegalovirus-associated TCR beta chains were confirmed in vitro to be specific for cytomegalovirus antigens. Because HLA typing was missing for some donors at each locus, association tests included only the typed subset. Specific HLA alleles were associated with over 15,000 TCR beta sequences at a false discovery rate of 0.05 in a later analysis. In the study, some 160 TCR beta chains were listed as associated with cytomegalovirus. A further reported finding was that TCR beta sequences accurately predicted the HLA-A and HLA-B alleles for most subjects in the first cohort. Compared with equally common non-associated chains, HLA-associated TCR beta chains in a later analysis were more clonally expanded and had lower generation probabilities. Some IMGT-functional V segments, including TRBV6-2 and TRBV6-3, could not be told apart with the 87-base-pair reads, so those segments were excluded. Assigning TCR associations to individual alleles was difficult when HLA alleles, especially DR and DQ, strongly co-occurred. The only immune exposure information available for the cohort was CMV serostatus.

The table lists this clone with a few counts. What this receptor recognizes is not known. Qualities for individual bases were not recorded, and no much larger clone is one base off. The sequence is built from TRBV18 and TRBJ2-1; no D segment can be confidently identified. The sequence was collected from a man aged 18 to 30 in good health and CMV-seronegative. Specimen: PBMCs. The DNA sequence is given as TGTGCCAGCCCCCTAGAGTTGAATGAGCAGTTCTTC. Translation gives CASPLELNEQFF. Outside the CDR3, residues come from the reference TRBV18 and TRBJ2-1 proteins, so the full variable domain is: NAGVMQNPRHLVRRRGQEARLRCSPMKGHSHVYWYRQLPEEGLKFMVYLQKENIIDESGMPKERFSAEFPKEGPSILRIQQVVRGDSAAYFCASPLELNEQFFGPGTRLTVL.